The sequence of this T cell receptor (beta chain) was determined in a study of beta chain features in type 1 diabetes. Study details: Cell yields, gender and age were comparable in patients and healthy donors.

Of the isolated RNA, all was reverse transcribed, and so the sequenced material was expressed TCRB transcripts. Only in-frame clones appear in the TCRdb table, and some are missing; sequencing was by immunoSEQ multiplex PCR. The sample contains around 260,000 clones, 20% of which appear only once. Worth noting for this clone: What it recognizes is unknown.

Averaging approximately 0.11 L, one heparinised blood draw was given by each donor. Study outcomes and limitations: Insertions at VDJ junctions were less frequent in type 1 diabetes patients. These patients also deleted more nucleotides at the same junctions. For Type 1 diabetes patients, all four CD4+ subsets carried TCRB CDR3s that were moderately but significantly shorter.

Germline CDR1 is SEHNR and CDR2 is FQNEAQ (reference sequence). The V and J ends lost 0 bases and 5 bases respectively, with 7 bases between them. CDR3 length: 13 residues. The source material was naive CD4+ T cells from blood. The chain combines TRBV7-9 with TRBJ2-5; maybe TRBD2 (5 bases). The receptor comes from a woman aged 40 to 50 with type 1 diabetes. This chain's CDR3 is CASSLAGSETQYF. The DNA for the CDR3 is TGTGCCAGCAGCTTAGCTGGGAGTGAGACCCAGTACTTC.